This note documents a single T cell receptor beta chain sequence. This clonotype has ten or more counts. Its antigen specificity is not known. Nothing much larger sits one base from this clone, and base qualities are not available. This record comes from a study of T-cell memory formation after mild COVID-19 (dated by TCRdb to the early 2020s). Regarding the study in general: TCR sequence clusters from the two donors were found to be largely donor specific. T-cell clones expanding and contracting after mild COVID-19 in two donors were tracked by longitudinal TCRalpha and TCRbeta repertoire sequencing. Two young, previously healthy adult volunteers, one female and one male, were included in the cohort.

General conclusions and limits of the study: Some responding clones were detected in pre-infection memory, suggesting pre-existing cross-reactive memory T cells joined the SARS-CoV-2 response. From day 15 to 85, contracting clones showed balanced CD4/CD8 phenotypes, whereas a second wave of clones that expanded from day 15 to 37 leaned towards CD4+. Contracting CD4+ clones were located mainly in the CM and EM memory subsets, whereas CD8+ clones were found to be enriched in EMRA. The study covered only a couple of mild cases, and larger cohorts including severe cases with pre-infection samples were considered necessary. SARS-CoV-2 specificity of the second-wave clones peaking on day 37 was not confirmed.

Based on the germline V gene, the CDR1 and CDR2 sequences are SGHRS and YFSETQ. V gives up 3 bases and J gives up 2 bases, and the segment between their germline ends measures 8 bases. Including the terminal cysteine and phenylalanine, the CDR3 comprises 13 residues. Only the CDR3 region is kept as DNA, spanning 39 bases read in frame from base 1. Ficoll-Paque density gradient centrifugation was the method used to isolate PBMCs. Sequencing used an Illumina NovaSeq 6000. TCRalpha and TCRbeta cDNA libraries were built by 5'RACE with constant-segment primers, adding sample barcodes and unique molecular identifiers. RNA was extracted from every sample with Trizol reagent. Library amplification was performed in two PCR steps, and a second sample barcode and Illumina TruSeq adapters were introduced in the second step. Sequencing of libraries was performed on an Illumina NovaSeq with 2 x 150 bp paired-end reads. For the original study's pipeline: The reads were demultiplexed and collapsed into UMI-guided consensus sequences using migec v1.2.7. Using mixcr v2.1.11, UMI consensuses were aligned to TRA and TRB V and J templates and then assembled into clonotypes. A clonotype was counted as expanded or contracted only if both edgeR and NoisET called the change significant, with noise models trained on biological replicates. For edgeR calls, the thresholds were a false discovery rate-adjusted p below 0.01 and a log2 fold-change of 1. As an exploratory analysis of dynamics, max-normalized trajectories of the 1000 most abundant clonotypes were examined with PCA combined with hierarchical clustering. Separately sequenced CD4+ and CD8+ repertoires were used to assign the CD4 or CD8 phenotype of responding clones. Through fastp at Q25 and MiXCR, TCRdb rebuilt clones from the public reads, retaining in-frame beta chains. Every CDR3 protein is listed once, alongside the most common genes and DNA of its rows. What appears here as the V and J calls and clone size reflects TCRdb's work, not the paper's. The sample yields approximately 390,000 distinct CDR3 sequences; 16% were counted once. The leading ten clones occupy under 25% of the sample.

The clonotype originates from a man aged 18 to 29 who had mild COVID-19 (a few samples of this study predate the infection). The sample titles of this study are shuffled in the database, so cell type and time point are left out; the donor was told from shared clones. Recombination joined TRBV5-1 with TRBJ1-2; too little of a D gene remains to name it. Input material: PBMCs or a T cell subset sorted from them (not recorded which). The CDR3 in this case is CASSYGGNYGYTF. The DNA is as follows: TGCGCCAGCAGCTACGGAGGGAACTATGGCTACACCTTC. Full variable domain (CDR3 extended with the reference TRBV5-1 and TRBJ1-2 proteins): KAGVTQTPRYLIKTRGQQVTLSCSPISGHRSVSWYQQTPGQGLQFLFEYFSETQRNKGNFPGRFSGRQFSNSRSEMNVSTLELGDSALYLCASSYGGNYGYTFGSGTRLTVV.